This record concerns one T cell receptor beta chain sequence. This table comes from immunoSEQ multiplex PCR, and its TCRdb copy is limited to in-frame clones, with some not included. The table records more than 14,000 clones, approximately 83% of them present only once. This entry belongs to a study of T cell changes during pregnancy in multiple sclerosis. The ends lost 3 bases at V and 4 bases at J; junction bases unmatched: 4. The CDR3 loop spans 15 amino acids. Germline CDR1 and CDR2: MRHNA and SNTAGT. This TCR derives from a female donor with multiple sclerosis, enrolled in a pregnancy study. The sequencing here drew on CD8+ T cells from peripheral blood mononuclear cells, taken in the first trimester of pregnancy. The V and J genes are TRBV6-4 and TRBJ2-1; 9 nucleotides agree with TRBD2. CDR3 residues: CASSEGGGGYNEQFF. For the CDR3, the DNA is TGTGCCAGCAGTGAGGGCGGGGGGGGATACAATGAGCAGTTCTTC.